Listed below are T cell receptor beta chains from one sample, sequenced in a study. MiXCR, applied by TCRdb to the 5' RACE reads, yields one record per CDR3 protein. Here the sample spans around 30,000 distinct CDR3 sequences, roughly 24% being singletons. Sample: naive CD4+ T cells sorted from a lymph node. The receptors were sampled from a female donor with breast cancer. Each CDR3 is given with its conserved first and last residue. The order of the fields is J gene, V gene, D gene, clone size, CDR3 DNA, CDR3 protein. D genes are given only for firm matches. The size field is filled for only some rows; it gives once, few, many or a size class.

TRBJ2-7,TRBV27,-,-,TGTGCCAGCAGACGCTATCGGGAATACGAGCAGTACTTC,CASRRYREYEQYF
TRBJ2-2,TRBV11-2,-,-,TGTGCCAGCAGCTTAGCCACGAGGGGGGAGCTGTTTTTT,CASSLATRGELFF
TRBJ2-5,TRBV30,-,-,TGTGCCTGGACCGGCAGAGTAGAGACCCAGTACTTC,CAWTGRVETQYF
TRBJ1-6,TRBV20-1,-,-,TGCAGTGCCCAAGGGCAGGGTGATAATTCACCCCTCCACTTT,CSAQGQGDNSPLHF
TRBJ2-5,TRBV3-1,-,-,TGTGCCAGCAGCCAGGTCCAAGAGACCCAGTACTTC,CASSQVQETQYF
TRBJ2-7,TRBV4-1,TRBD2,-,TGCACCAGCAGCCAAGGACTAGCGGGGAGATACGAGCAGTACTTC,CTSSQGLAGRYEQYF
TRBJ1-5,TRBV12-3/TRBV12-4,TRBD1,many,TGTGCCAGCAGCGAAAACAGGGGATTTCAGCCCCAGCATTTT,CASSENRGFQPQHF
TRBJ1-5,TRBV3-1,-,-,TGTGCCAGCAGCAATAAGGGTCAGCCCCAGCATTTT,CASSNKGQPQHF
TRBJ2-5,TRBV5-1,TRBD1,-,TGCGCCAGCAGCTTAGAGGGGGCAACAGAGACCCAGTACTTC,CASSLEGATETQYF
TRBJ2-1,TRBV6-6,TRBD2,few,TGTGCCAGCAGGGACGGGACTAGCGGGACCAATGAGCAGTTCTTC,CASRDGTSGTNEQFF
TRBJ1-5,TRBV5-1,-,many,TGCGCCAGCAGTTATGAGCCGCTCGGCAATCAGCCCCAGCATTTT,CASSYEPLGNQPQHF
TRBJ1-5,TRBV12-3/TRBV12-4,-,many,TGTGCCAGCAGTTTGGAGGGAGGTCCCCAGCATTTT,CASSLEGGPQHF
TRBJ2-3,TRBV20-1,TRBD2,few,TGCAGTGCTAGAGATTGGGAAGCGGGGGGGAGCACAGATACGCAGTATTTT,CSARDWEAGGSTDTQYF
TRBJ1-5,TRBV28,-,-,TGTGCCAGCAGTTTAGTGACGGGACTTAGCAATCAGCCCCAGCATTTT,CASSLVTGLSNQPQHF
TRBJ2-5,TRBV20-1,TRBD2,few,TGCAGTGCTTTCGGACTAGCGGGAGTGGGAGAGACCCAGTACTTC,CSAFGLAGVGETQYF
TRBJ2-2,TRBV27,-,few,TGTGCCAGCAGCCCCATCAACACCGGGGAGCTGTTTTTT,CASSPINTGELFF
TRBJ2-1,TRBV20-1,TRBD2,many,TGCAGTGCAGAACCACTAGCGGGAGTAATCCTTGAGCAGTTCTTC,CSAEPLAGVILEQFF
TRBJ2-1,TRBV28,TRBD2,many,TGTGCCAGCAGTTTGCTAGCGGGAGACAGGATTGAGCAGTTCTTC,CASSLLAGDRIEQFF
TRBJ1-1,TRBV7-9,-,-,TGTGCCAGCAGCTTTGATGACACTGAAGCTTTCTTT,CASSFDDTEAFF
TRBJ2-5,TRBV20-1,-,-,TGCAGTGGGGACATTCAAGAGACCCAGTACTTC,CSGDIQETQYF
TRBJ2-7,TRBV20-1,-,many,TGCAGTGCTAAAGCCCTGACAGTTTCGTTGCTCTACGAGCAGTACTTC,CSAKALTVSLLYEQYF
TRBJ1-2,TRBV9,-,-,TGTGCCAGCACGGATGATCGGGGAGATTATGGCTACACCTTC,CASTDDRGDYGYTF
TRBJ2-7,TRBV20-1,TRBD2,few,TGCAGTGCTCGGGAGGGGGCCTACGAGCAGTACTTC,CSAREGAYEQYF
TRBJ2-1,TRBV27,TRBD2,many,TGTGCCAGCAGGAGGGACTACTACAATGAGCAGTTCTTC,CASRRDYYNEQFF
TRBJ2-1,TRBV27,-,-,TGTGCCAGCAGTGCGGCTAGCGCTTACAATGAGCAGTTCTTC,CASSAASAYNEQFF
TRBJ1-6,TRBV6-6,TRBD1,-,TGTGCCAGCAGTTACGAGGCAGGGGGCGATTCACCCCTCCGCTTT,CASSYEAGGDSPLRF
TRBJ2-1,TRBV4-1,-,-,TGCGCCAGCAGCCAAGATCATGAAGGGTCGTACAATGAGCAGTTCTTC,CASSQDHEGSYNEQFF
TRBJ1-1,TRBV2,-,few,TGTGCCAGCAGTTACCAAGACCCGGGCCGATGGGAAGCTTTCTTT,CASSYQDPGRWEAFF
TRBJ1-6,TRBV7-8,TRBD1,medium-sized,TGTGCCAGCAACCCCGGGACAGGCGTTTCACCCCTCCACTTT,CASNPGTGVSPLHF
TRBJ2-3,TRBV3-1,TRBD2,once,TGTGCCAGCAGCCGAAGCGGGAGTTCCTTCACAGATACGCAGTATTTT,CASSRSGSSFTDTQYF
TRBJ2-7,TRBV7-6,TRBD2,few,TGTGCCAGCAGCAGAAGTCCCCTAGCGGGAGTCGAGCAGTACTTC,CASSRSPLAGVEQYF
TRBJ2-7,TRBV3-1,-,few,TGTGCCAGCAGCCACAGCTCCTACGAGCAGTACTTC,CASSHSSYEQYF
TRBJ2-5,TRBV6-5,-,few,TGTGCCAGCAGTTACTCATTCCAAATTGCCCAAGAGACCCAGTACTTC,CASSYSFQIAQETQYF
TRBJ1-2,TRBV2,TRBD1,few,TGTGCCAGCCTTGGACAGGAACGAATATCTGGCTACACCTTC,CASLGQERISGYTF
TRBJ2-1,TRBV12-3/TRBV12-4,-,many,TGTGCCAGCAGTCAAATATCGAGGGATGAGCAGTTCTTC,CASSQISRDEQFF
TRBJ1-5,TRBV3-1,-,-,TGTGCCAGCGCGGAGGTTGGTCAGCCCCAGCATTTT,CASAEVGQPQHF
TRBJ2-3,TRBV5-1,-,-,TGCGCCAGCAGGAGCGGAGCTTACACAGATACGCAGTATTTT,CASRSGAYTDTQYF
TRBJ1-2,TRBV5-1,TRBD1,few,TGCGCCAGCAGCTTAACAGGGGACGATGGCTACACCTTC,CASSLTGDDGYTF
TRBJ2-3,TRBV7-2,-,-,TGTGCCAGCAGCTTGGAAGAGGAGGCGAATACGCAGTATTTT,CASSLEEEANTQYF
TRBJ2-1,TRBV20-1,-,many,TGCAGTGCTATAATAGGGGACTTCGGCAATGAGCAGTTCTTC,CSAIIGDFGNEQFF
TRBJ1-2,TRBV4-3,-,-,TGCGCCAGCAGCCAAGATAGCAGGACCTATGGCTACACCTTC,CASSQDSRTYGYTF
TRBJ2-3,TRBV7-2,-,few,TGTGCCAGCAGCTTAGGGGGGCATTCCACAGATACGCAGTATTTT,CASSLGGHSTDTQYF
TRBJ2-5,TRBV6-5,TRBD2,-,TGTGCCAGCAGTTATTCGGCTAGCGGGGGGTCGAGGGAGACCCAGTACTTC,CASSYSASGGSRETQYF
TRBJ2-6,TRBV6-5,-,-,TGTGCCAGCAGTTTTTTTGGGGCCAACGTCCTGACTTTC,CASSFFGANVLTF
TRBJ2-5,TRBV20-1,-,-,TGCAGTGCTGACGTTCGCCAAGAGACCCAGTACTTC,CSADVRQETQYF
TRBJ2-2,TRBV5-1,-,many,TGCGCCAGCAGCTTGGCCCTTACGACCACCGGGGAGCTGTTTTTT,CASSLALTTTGELFF
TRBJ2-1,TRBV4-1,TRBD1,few,TGCGCCAGCAGCTTACCTCCCCCGGGACAGGTCTACAATGAGCAGTTCTTC,CASSLPPPGQVYNEQFF
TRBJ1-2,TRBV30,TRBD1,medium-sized,TGTGCCGGAATCGCAGGGGGCGATATCTATGGCTACACCTTC,CAGIAGGDIYGYTF
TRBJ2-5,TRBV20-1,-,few,TGCAGTCCACAGGGATACGAAAAGGAGACCCAGTACTTC,CSPQGYEKETQYF
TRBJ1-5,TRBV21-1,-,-,TGTGCCAGCAGCTCCCGCCCAAGGGAGACAGGACTTAGCAATCAGCCCCAGCATTTT,CASSSRPRETGLSNQPQHF
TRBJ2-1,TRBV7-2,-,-,TGTGCCAGCATCATTGCCGGGACAACAAATGAGCAGCTCTTC,CASIIAGTTNEQLF
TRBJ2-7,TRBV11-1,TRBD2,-,TGTGCCAGCAGCTTAATTCCCGGGACTAGCGTCGAGCAGTACTTC,CASSLIPGTSVEQYF